Shown below are 8 T cell receptor beta chains from a single sample sequenced in a study of T cell changes during pregnancy in multiple sclerosis. The data were produced by immunoSEQ multiplex PCR, yet TCRdb's version contains in-frame clones alone and is incomplete. The sample records approximately 74,000 clones, 80% to 95% being singletons. Sequenced material: peripheral blood, taken before pregnancy. The receptors shown here come from a female donor with multiple sclerosis, enrolled in a pregnancy study.

The chain carries TRBV5-5 and TRBJ2-3; D uncertain. The CDR3 is 15 amino acids. V lost 4 bases to trimming and J lost 0 bases, with 12 bases between them. The germline V gene has CDR1 SGHKS and CDR2 YYEKEE (reference sequence). The CDR3 region has the DNA TGTGCCAGCAGCCGAGGAATACCTAGCACAGATACGCAGTATTTT. This codes for CASSRGIPSTDTQYF. Drawing the rest from reference TRBV5-5 and TRBJ2-3, the complete variable domain is DAGVTQSPTHLIKTRGQQVTLRCSPISGHKSVSWYQQVLGQGPQFIFQYYEKEERGRGNFPDRFSARQFPNYSSELNVNALLLGDSALYLCASSRGIPSTDTQYFGPGTRLTVL.

V is TRBV9 and J is TRBJ1-5; D might be TRBD1 (6 bases). Trimming stripped 0 bases from V and 11 bases from J, with 18 bases between. CDR1 is SGDLS, CDR2 YYNGEE, per germline. CDR3 length: 15 amino acids. The CDR3 sequence is CASSVGGEGGLAQHF. The CDR3, as DNA: TGTGCCAGCAGCGTAGGAGGAGAGGGGGGGCTGGCCCAGCATTTT.

The rearrangement uses TRBV27 and TRBJ2-3, with D possibly TRBD2 on 5 matching bases. The ends were cut back, 0 bases at V and 6 bases at J, with 13 bases in the middle. Germline assignment: CDR1 MNHEY and CDR2 SMNVEV (reference sequence). There are 15 residues in the CDR3. The CDR3 sequence: CASSLSILGGDTQYF. The DNA for the CDR3 is TGTGCCAGCAGTTTATCGATCCTAGGCGGGGATACGCAGTATTTT.

This chain joins TRBV27 and TRBJ2-7, with TRBD1 matching over 12 bases. Germline trimming cut 5 bases from V and 5 bases from J; bases unmatched to any gene: 13. The CDR3 loop spans 17 amino acids. Germline CDR1 is MNHEY and CDR2 is SMNVEV (reference sequence). CDR3 residues: CASSPGQGASVKNEQYF. The CDR3 DNA reads TGTGCCAGCAGTCCGGGACAGGGGGCGTCCGTTAAAAACGAGCAGTACTTC.

V is TRBV18 and J is TRBJ2-5; TRBD1 might be the D (6 bases). Trimming removed 3 bases at V and 1 base at J, with 12 bases between. There are 15 residues in the CDR3. CDR1 and CDR2 from the germline V gene are KGHSH and LQKENI. The CDR3 loop reads CASSPAQGGQETQYF. CDR3 nucleotide sequence: TGTGCCAGCTCACCCGCCCAAGGGGGCCAAGAGACCCAGTACTTC.

This chain connects TRBV11-2 to TRBJ2-2; 14 bases match TRBD2. CDR3 size: 18 residues. Germline V gene sequence: CDR1 SGHAT, CDR2 FQNNGV. Unmatched junction bases numbered 11, after V lost 5 bases and J lost 6 bases. DNA of the CDR3: TGTGCCAGCAGCCTAAGACTAGCGGGAGGGCCCTTGGCCGGGGAGCTGTTTTTT. Translating gives CASSLRLAGGPLAGELFF.

The chain joins TRBV9 to TRBJ2-2; TRBD1 agrees at 7 bases. With 4 bases clipped from V and 1 base from J, the junction kept 1 base outside the gene matches. CDR3 size: 14 residues. The germline gives CDR1 SGDLS, CDR2 YYNGEE. The CDR3 DNA is TGTGCCAGCAGCCGGACAGGGAACACCGGGGAGCTGTTTTTT. This encodes CASSRTGNTGELFF.

This chain links TRBV6-1 with TRBJ2-3, with 10 nucleotides matching TRBD1. Germline V gene data show CDR1 as MNHNS and CDR2 as SASEGT. The CDR3 length is 16 residues. The V and J ends lost 2 bases and 1 base, in that order; junction bases with no gene match: 3. The CDR3 DNA follows: TGTGCCAGCAGTGAACGGGGGACAGGGGGCACAGATACGCAGTATTTT. Translating it yields CASSERGTGGTDTQYF.